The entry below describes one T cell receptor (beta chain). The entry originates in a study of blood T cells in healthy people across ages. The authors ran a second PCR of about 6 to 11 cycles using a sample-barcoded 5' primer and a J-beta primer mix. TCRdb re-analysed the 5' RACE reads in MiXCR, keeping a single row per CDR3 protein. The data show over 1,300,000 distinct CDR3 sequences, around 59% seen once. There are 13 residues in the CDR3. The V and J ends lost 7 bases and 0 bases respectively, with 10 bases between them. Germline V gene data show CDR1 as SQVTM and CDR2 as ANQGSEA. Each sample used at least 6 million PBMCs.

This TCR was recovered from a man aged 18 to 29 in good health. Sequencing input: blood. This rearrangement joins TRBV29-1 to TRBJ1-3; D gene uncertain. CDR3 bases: TGCAGCGCAAAGGAGAGCTCTGGAAACACCATATATTTT. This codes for CSAKESSGNTIYF.